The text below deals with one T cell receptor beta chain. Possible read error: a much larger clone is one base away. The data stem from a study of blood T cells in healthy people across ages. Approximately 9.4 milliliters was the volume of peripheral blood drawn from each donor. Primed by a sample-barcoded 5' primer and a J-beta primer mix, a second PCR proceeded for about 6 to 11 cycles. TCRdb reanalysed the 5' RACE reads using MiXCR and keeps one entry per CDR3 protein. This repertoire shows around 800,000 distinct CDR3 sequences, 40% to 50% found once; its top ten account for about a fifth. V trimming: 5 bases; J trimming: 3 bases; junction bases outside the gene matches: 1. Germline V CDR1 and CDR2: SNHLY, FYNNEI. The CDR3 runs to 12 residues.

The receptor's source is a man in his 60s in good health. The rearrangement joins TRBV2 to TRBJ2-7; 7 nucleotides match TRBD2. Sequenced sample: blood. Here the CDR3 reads CASSRDYYEQYF. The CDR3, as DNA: TGTGCCAGCAGTCGGGACTACTACGAGCAGTACTTC. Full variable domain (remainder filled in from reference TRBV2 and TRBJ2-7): EPEVTQTPSHQVTQMGQEVILRCVPISNHLYFYWYRQILGQKVEFLVSFYNNEISEKSEIFDDQFSVERPDGSNFTLKIRSTKLEDSAMYFCASSRDYYEQYFGPGTRLTVT.